A single sample is the source of the 4 T cell receptor beta chains below, sequenced in a study of OX40 agonist ivuxolimab in advanced cancers. Sequencing was performed with immunoSEQ multiplex PCR; in TCRdb, only in-frame clones are kept and a portion is missing. This table has tens of thousands of clones, around 93% appearing once. The sequences come from CD4+ or CD8+ T cells sorted from blood, collected in a trial of the OX40 agonist ivuxolimab. The source of these receptors is an adult with an advanced solid tumor such as melanoma, head and neck, liver or kidney cancer.

The chain has TRBV7-9 and TRBJ2-1; D is perhaps TRBD1 or TRBD2 (7 bases each). Germline CDR1 reads SEHNR; CDR2 reads FQNEAQ (reference sequence). The CDR3 has 13 residues. Trimming left V 5 bases short and J 6 bases short, with 11 bases between. The CDR3 bases are TGTGCCAGCAGCCCAGGGGGGGTCAATGAGCAGTTCTTC. Its translation: CASSPGGVNEQFF.

The chain is built from TRBV5-1 and TRBJ2-1, with D tentatively TRBD2 (6 bases). The CDR3 runs to 15 residues. Germline V gene sequence: CDR1 SGHRS, CDR2 YFSETQ. Trimming pared 2 bases from V and 4 bases from J, leaving 13 bases between. The CDR3 protein is CASSFGGSGYNEQFF. For the CDR3, the DNA is TGCGCCAGCAGCTTTGGAGGGAGTGGGTACAATGAGCAGTTCTTC.

The chain employs TRBV7-2 and TRBJ2-5; D might be TRBD2 (6 bases). The germline V gene has CDR1 SGHTA and CDR2 FQGNSA. The CDR3 length is 15 residues. Trimming took 6 bases from V and 9 from J, leaving 23 bases between them. CDR3 residues: CASRTVGGGDSAQYF. The CDR3 DNA sequence: TGTGCCAGCAGAACCGTTGGTGGCGGGGATAGCGCCCAGTACTTC.

The V gene is TRBV7-8, the J gene TRBJ1-2; no definite D call. The CDR3 is 14 amino acids. Trimming took 4 bases from V and 3 from J, leaving 12 bases between them. The germline CDR1 and CDR2 sequences are SGHVS and FQNEAQ. CDR3 region: CASSYQWSDYGYTF. In DNA form, the CDR3 reads TGTGCCAGCAGCTACCAGTGGAGTGACTATGGCTACACCTTC.